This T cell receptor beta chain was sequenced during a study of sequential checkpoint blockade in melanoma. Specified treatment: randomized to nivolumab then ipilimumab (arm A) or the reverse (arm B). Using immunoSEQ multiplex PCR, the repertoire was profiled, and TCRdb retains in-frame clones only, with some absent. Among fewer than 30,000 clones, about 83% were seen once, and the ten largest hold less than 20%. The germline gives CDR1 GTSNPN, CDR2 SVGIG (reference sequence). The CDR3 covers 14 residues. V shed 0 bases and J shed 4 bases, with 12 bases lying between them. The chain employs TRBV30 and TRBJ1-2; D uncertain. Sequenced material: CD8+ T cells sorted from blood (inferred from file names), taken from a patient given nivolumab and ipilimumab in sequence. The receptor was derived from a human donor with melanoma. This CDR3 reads CAWSVTGEGYGYTF. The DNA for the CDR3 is TGTGCCTGGAGTGTAACCGGGGAAGGCTATGGCTACACCTTC.